The 9 T cell receptor beta chains below were found in one sample sequenced in a study of cytomegalovirus exposure and HLA in healthy donors. 13 Jbeta primers and 60 Vbeta primers were used for the PCR. This table comes from immunoSEQ multiplex PCR, and its TCRdb copy is limited to in-frame clones, with some not included. The sample has roughly 84,000 clones, roughly 79% seen once; the top ten hold 4.5% to 7%. Sequencing was done on a sample of PBMCs. The source of these receptors is a male donor in good health and CMV-seropositive.

The V call is TRBV27, the J call TRBJ1-1; D might be TRBD1 (5 bases). Germline V gene lookup returns CDR1 MNHEY and CDR2 SMNVEV (reference sequence). V shed 5 bases and J shed 5 bases, with 12 bases lying between them. The CDR3 is 13 amino acids. The CDR3 DNA reads as TGTGCCAGCAGTCCACGGGGGGGGACTGAAGCTTTCTTT. Its translation: CASSPRGGTEAFF.

This chain uses TRBV28 with TRBJ1-5, with D perhaps matching TRBD1 (6 bases). The V gene lost 0 bases and the J gene lost 1 base, with 13 bases spanning the gap. This CDR3 is 17 amino acids long. CDR1 MDHEN and CDR2 SYDVKM come from the germline V gene. The CDR3 loop reads CASSLWGGLGSNQPQHF. The DNA of the CDR3 is TGTGCCAGCAGTTTATGGGGGGGGCTAGGAAGCAATCAGCCCCAGCATTTT.

The chain uses TRBV19 and TRBJ2-2; D uncertain. The germline V and J ends were trimmed by 6 bases and 6 bases, with 14 bases remaining between them. The CDR3 loop spans 14 amino acids. Per germline, CDR1 LNHDA and CDR2 SQIVND (reference sequence). CDR3 amino acids: CASSLGPSPGELFF. CDR3 sequence (DNA): TGTGCCAGTAGCCTGGGCCCTTCACCCGGGGAGCTGTTTTTT.

The gene calls are TRBV7-9 and TRBJ2-3; TRBD1 aligns across 7 bases. This CDR3 has 13 amino acids. Germline values: CDR1 SEHNR, CDR2 FQNEAQ (reference sequence). V dropped 3 bases and J dropped 3; count of bases not matched to a gene: 0. This chain's CDR3 is CASSLTGTDTQYF. The CDR3 region has the DNA TGTGCCAGCAGCTTGACAGGGACAGATACGCAGTATTTT.

This clone was observed a single time. This chain uses TRBV7-8 with TRBJ1-2, with D possibly TRBD1 on 5 matching bases. The CDR3 runs to 13 residues. V was trimmed by 2 bases and J by 7 bases, leaving 11 bases between them. The germline CDR1 and CDR2 sequences are SGHVS and FQNEAQ. The CDR3 sequence is CASSLRRGSGYTF. CDR3 in DNA: TGTGCCAGCAGCTTACGGAGGGGATCTGGCTACACCTTC.

The rearrangement uses TRBV2 and TRBJ1-1; D not certain. This CDR3 spans 13 amino acids. Trimming removed 6 bases at V and 7 bases at J, with 15 bases between. Germline CDR1 SNHLY, CDR2 FYNNEI. The CDR3 coding sequence is TGTGCCAGCAGCGGAGAGCCGGGGATTGAAGCTTTCTTT. It encodes CASSGEPGIEAFF. The full variable domain, in which reference TRBV2 and TRBJ1-1 provide the parts outside the CDR3, is EPEVTQTPSHQVTQMGQEVILRCVPISNHLYFYWYRQILGQKVEFLVSFYNNEISEKSEIFDDQFSVERPDGSNFTLKIRSTKLEDSAMYFCASSGEPGIEAFFGQGTRLTVV.

The chain recombines TRBV14 with TRBJ2-7, with D possibly being TRBD1 (6 bases). V was shortened by 4 bases and J by 9 bases, with 22 bases between the two germline ends. The germline CDR1 and CDR2 sequences are SGHDN and FVKESK. The CDR3 totals 15 residues. The chain's CDR3 is CASSRRTVSPLGQYF. In DNA, the CDR3 is TGTGCCAGCAGCCGAAGGACAGTCTCGCCCCTGGGGCAGTACTTC.

The V gene is TRBV5-1, the J gene TRBJ2-1, with a possible D match to TRBD1 (6 bases). V was trimmed by 3 bases and J by 7 bases, leaving 14 bases between them. Germline lookup yields CDR1 SGHRS and CDR2 YFSETQ. CDR3 length: 14 residues. The CDR3 sequence: CASSSGQLSNEQFF. CDR3 bases: TGCGCCAGCAGCTCCGGACAGTTATCGAATGAGCAGTTCTTC. Full variable domain (outside the CDR3, taken from reference TRBV5-1 and TRBJ2-1): KAGVTQTPRYLIKTRGQQVTLSCSPISGHRSVSWYQQTPGQGLQFLFEYFSETQRNKGNFPGRFSGRQFSNSRSEMNVSTLELGDSALYLCASSSGQLSNEQFFGPGTRLTVL.

Only a few counts were recorded for this clone. The chain uses TRBV10-3 and TRBJ2-7; 7 bases line up with TRBD2. Germline values: CDR1 ENHRY, CDR2 SYGVKD. The CDR3 covers 11 residues. Trimming removed 6 bases from V and 7 bases from J; junction bases left unmatched: 3. CDR3 nucleotides: TGTGCCATCAGGGGAGGGAGTGAGCAGTACTTC. This sequence encodes CAIRGGSEQYF.